This T cell receptor (beta chain) was obtained from a study of blood T cell repertoires in COVID-19. Turning to the study itself: The United States, Italy and Spain provided the acute and convalescent COVID-19 samples.

CDR3 length: 15 residues. Germline CDR1 is MNHEY and CDR2 is SVGEGT. Trimming removed 2 bases from V and 0 bases from J; junction bases left unmatched: 3. Per the study methods: Reference gene primers were amplified, and this amplification served to estimate nucleated cell counts. Here immunoSEQ multiplex PCR was the method, and the copy in TCRdb shows in-frame clones only, minus some. V and J calls plus clone size are reproduced from that table; the DNA served to infer D and trimming. The sample consists of 150,000 to 200,000 clones, 80% to 90% of them appearing once. The sequencing sample was made of peripheral blood. The chain has TRBV6-2 or TRBV6-3 and TRBJ1-1; 7 nucleotides align to TRBD1. This TCR was sampled from a man aged 55 to 70 with acute or convalescent COVID-19. The CDR3 protein is CASSYPDRVNTEAFF. The CDR3 DNA sequence: TGTGCCAGCAGTTACCCTGACAGGGTGAACACTGAAGCTTTCTTT.